This T cell receptor (beta chain) was profiled in a study of T cells in Graves' hyperthyroidism and ophthalmopathy. Findings and limits, study-wide: A model built on 13 V-J features separated ophthalmopathy from stable hyperthyroidism. Most clonotypes expanded in the thyroid (above 0.001) were also present in blood.

The sample holds many counts of this clonotype. Its matching antigen is unknown. CDR1 DFQATT and CDR2 SNEGSKA come from the germline V gene (reference sequence). The CDR3 is 14 amino acids. Amplification of TCR beta CDR3 regions used RNA as the template. TCR CDR3 underwent first-round RT-PCR with the HTBI primer set. TCRdb fed the multiplex PCR reads into MiXCR, producing one record per CDR3 protein. The sample yields 550,000 to 600,000 distinct CDR3 sequences, 16% seen once. It was considered stable Graves' hyperthyroidism when ophthalmopathy did not progress within 18 months. Orbital computed tomography and thyroid ultrasound, together with serum TRAb and thyroxine and clinical symptoms, were used for diagnoses.

Input material: blood. The source is a woman aged 18-29 years with Graves' hyperthyroidism. The chain uses TRBV20-1 and TRBJ1-4; D is undetermined. For the CDR3, the DNA is TGCAGCGCCCATAGTGTAGCAACTAATGAAAAACTGTTTTTT. Translated: CSAHSVATNEKLFF.